This T cell receptor beta chain comes out of a study of blood T cells in healthy people across ages. Study at large: Researchers report that template switching captured about one barcoded beta molecule per two T cells.

Alongside a J-beta primer mix, a sample-barcoded 5' primer served in a second PCR lasting about 7 to 12 cycles. TCRdb reanalysed the 5' RACE reads using MiXCR and keeps one entry per CDR3 protein. The sample includes hundreds of thousands of distinct CDR3 sequences, 40% to 55% of them seen just once. CDR3 length: 14 amino acids. J was trimmed by 7 bases and V by 4 bases; bases with no gene match: 10. Germline CDR1 SGHRS, CDR2 YFSETQ. Findings and caveats of the study: TCR beta diversity per million T cells fell roughly linearly with age. With donor CMV status unknown, expanded clonotype changes were possibly confounded.

A word on this clonotype: The antigen remains unidentified.

The material sequenced was blood. The chain combines TRBV5-1 with TRBJ1-1, with 7 bases lining up with TRBD1. This sequence originates from a man older than 75 in good health. The CDR3 reads CASSRDRDSSEAFF. CDR3 nucleotides: TGCGCCAGCAGCCGAGACAGGGATTCGAGTGAAGCTTTCTTT. The full variable domain, with the rest looked up from reference TRBV5-1 and TRBJ1-1, is KAGVTQTPRYLIKTRGQQVTLSCSPISGHRSVSWYQQTPGQGLQFLFEYFSETQRNKGNFPGRFSGRQFSNSRSEMNVSTLELGDSALYLCASSRDRDSSEAFFGQGTRLTVV.